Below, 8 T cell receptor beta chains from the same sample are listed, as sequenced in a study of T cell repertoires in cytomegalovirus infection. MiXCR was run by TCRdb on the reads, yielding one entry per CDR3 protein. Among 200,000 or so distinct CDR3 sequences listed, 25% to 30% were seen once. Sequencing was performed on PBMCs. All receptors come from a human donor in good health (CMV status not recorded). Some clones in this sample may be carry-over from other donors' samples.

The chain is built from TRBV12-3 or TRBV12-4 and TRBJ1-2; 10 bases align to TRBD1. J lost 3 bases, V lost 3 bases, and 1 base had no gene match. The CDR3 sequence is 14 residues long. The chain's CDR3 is CASSLDRGDYGYTF. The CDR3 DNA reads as TGTGCCAGCAGTTTGGACAGGGGGGACTATGGCTACACCTTC.

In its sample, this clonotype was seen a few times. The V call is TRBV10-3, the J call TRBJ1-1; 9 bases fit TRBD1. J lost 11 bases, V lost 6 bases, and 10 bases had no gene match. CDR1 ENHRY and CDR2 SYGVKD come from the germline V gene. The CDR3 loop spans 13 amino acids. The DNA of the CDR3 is TGTGCCATCAGCATAGGACAGGGGTTTGGGGCTTTCTTT. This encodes CAISIGQGFGAFF.

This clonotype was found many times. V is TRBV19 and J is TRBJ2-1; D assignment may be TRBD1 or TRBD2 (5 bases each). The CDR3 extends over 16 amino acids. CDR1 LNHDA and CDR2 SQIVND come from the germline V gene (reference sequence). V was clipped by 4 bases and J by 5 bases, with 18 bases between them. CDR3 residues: CASSKQEACGHNEQFF. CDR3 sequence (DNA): TGTGCCAGTAGTAAACAGGAGGCATGTGGTCACAATGAGCAGTTCTTC.

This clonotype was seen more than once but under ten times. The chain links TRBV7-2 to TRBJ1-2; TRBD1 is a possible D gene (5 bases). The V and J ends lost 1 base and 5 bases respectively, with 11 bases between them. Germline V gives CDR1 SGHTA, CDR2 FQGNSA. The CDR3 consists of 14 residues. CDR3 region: CASSLGREAYGYTF. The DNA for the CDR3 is TGTGCCAGCAGCTTAGGCAGGGAAGCATATGGCTACACCTTC.

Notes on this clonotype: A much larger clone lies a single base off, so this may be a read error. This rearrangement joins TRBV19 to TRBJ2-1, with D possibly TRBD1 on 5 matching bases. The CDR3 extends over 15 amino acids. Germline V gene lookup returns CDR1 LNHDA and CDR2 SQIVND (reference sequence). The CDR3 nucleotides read TGTGCCAGTATTATAACGGTACAACAGGAGAATGAGCAGTTCTTC. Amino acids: CASIITVQQENEQFF. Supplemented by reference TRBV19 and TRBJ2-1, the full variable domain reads DGGITQSPKYLFRKEGQNVTLSCEQNLNHDAMYWYRQDPGQGLRLIYYSQIVNDFQKGDIAEGYSVSREKKESFPLTVTSAQKNPTAFYLCASIITVQQENEQFFGPGTRLTVL.

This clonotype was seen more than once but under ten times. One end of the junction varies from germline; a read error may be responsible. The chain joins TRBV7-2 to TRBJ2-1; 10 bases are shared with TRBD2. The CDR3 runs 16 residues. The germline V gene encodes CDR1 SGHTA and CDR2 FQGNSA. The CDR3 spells CASSLPAGGAYNGNIF. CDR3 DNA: TGTGCCAGCAGCTTACCAGCGGGGGGGGCGTACAATGGCAACATCTTC.

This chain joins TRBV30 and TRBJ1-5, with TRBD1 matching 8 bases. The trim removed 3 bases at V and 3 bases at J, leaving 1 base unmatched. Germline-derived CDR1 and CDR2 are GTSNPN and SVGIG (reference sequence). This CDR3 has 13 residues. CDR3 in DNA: TGTGCCTGGAGGACAGGGGACAATCAGCCCCAGCATTTT. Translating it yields CAWRTGDNQPQHF.

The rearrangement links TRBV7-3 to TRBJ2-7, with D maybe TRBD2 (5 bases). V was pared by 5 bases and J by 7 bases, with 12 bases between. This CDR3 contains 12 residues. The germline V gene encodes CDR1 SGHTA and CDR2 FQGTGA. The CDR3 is CASSRGPGEQYF. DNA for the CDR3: TGTGCCAGCAGCCGCGGCCCGGGGGAGCAGTACTTC.